This record covers a single TCR beta chain. These data originate in a study of blood T cell repertoires in COVID-19. On the study more broadly: Donors in the United States, Italy and Spain gave samples during acute or convalescent COVID-19.

Assay used: immunoSEQ multiplex PCR; TCRdb lists only in-frame clones, some missing. The sample has around 300,000 clones, about 90% seen once. This CDR3 is built from 13 residues. Germline V gene data show CDR1 as ENHRY and CDR2 as SYGVKD. V lost 10 bases to trimming and J lost 0 bases, with 12 bases between them. Sequencing used PBMCs or T cells enriched from blood (not recorded which). This sequence originates from a man aged 30 to 45 who had recovered from COVID-19. The rearrangement uses TRBV10-3 and TRBJ1-1; possible D gene TRBD1, 5 bases. CDR3 in DNA: TGTGCCACCTCGACAGATTTGAACACTGAAGCTTTCTTT. Protein: CATSTDLNTEAFF.